Ten or more counts support the clone carrying this TCR beta chain. Its antigen is not known. TCRdb re-derived calls from the RT-PCR reads in MiXCR, one entry per CDR3 protein. Among 400,000 to 650,000 distinct CDR3 sequences listed, 7.2% were seen once. The sample belongs to a study of response to subunit inactivated influenza vaccine. Study-level points and caveats: The authors suggested that few new T cells are recruited per seasonal influenza vaccination.

Trimming stripped 1 base from V and 10 bases from J, with 11 bases between. CDR3 length equals 14 residues. Germline V gene lookup returns CDR1 ENHRY and CDR2 SYGVKD. This TCR derives from a man aged 50 to 69 who received an inactivated influenza vaccine. This specimen consisted of PBMCs from blood, obtained about 23 months after vaccination. The V gene is TRBV10-3, the J gene TRBJ1-6; D is unclear. The CDR3 DNA reads as TGTGCCATCAGTGAGTTTCCCGAGCCATCACCCCTCCACTTT. Protein product: CAISEFPEPSPLHF.